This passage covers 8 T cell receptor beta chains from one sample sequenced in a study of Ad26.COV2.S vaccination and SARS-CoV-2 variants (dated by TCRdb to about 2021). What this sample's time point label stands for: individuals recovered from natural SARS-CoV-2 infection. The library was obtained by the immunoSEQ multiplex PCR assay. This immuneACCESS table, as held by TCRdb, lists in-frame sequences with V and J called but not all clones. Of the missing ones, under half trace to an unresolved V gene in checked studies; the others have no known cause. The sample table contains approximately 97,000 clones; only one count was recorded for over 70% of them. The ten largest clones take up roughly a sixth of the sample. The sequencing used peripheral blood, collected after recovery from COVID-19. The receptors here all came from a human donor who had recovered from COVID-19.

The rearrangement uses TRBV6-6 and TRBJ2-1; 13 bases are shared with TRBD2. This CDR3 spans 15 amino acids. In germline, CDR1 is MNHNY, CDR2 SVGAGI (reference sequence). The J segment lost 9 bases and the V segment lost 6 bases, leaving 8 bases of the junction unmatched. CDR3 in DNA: TGTGCCAGCAGGTCTACTAGCGGGGGGGCTGGTGAGCAGTTCTTC. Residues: CASRSTSGGAGEQFF.

In DNA, the CDR3 is TGTGCCAGCAGTTACCCCCCTGAGGAGCAGTTCTTC. It encodes CASSYPPEEQFF. This sequence joins TRBV6-2 or TRBV6-3 and TRBJ2-1; no clear D. Per the germline V gene, CDR1 is MNHEY and CDR2 is SVGEGT. This CDR3 has 12 amino acids. Trimming cost V 2 bases and J 10 bases, with 9 bases left between them.

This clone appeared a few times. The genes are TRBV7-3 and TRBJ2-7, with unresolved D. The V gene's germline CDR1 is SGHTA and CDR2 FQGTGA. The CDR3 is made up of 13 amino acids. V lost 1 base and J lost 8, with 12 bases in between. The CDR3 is CASSLRQSDQQYF. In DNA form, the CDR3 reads TGTGCCAGCAGCTTAAGGCAGAGCGATCAGCAGTACTTC.

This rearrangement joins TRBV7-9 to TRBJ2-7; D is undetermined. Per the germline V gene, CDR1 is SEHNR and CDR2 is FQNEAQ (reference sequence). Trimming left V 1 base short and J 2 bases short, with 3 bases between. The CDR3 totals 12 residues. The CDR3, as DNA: TGTGCCAGCAGCTTAGGCACCTACGAGCAGTACTTC. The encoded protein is CASSLGTYEQYF. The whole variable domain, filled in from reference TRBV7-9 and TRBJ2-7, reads DTGVSQNPRHKITKRGQNVTFRCDPISEHNRLYWYRQTLGQGPEFLTYFQNEAQLEKSRLLSDRFSAERPKGSFSTLEIQRTEQGDSAMYLCASSLGTYEQYFGPGTRLTVT.

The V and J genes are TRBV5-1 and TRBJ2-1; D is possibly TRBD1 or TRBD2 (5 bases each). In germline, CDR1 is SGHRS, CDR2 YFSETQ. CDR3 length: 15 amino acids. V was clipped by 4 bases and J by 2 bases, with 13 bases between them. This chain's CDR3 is CASSPRVGAYNEQFF. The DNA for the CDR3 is TGCGCCAGCAGCCCGAGGGTGGGGGCCTACAATGAGCAGTTCTTC.

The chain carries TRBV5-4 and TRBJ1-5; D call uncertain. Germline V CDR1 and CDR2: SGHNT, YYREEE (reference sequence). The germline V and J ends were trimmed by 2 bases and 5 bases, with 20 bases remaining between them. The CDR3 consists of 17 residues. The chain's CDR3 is CASSLGFLSSRDQPQHF. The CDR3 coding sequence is TGTGCCAGCAGCTTAGGGTTTCTGTCGTCTAGGGATCAGCCCCAGCATTTT.

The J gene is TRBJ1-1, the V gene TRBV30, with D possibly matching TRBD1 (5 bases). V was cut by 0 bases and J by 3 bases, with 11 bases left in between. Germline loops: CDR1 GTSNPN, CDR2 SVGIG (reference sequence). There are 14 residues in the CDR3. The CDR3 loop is CAWSVTRGDTEAFF. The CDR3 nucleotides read TGTGCCTGGAGTGTAACCCGGGGGGACACTGAAGCTTTCTTT. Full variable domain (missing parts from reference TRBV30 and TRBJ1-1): SQTIHQWPATLVQPVGSPLSLECTVEGTSNPNLYWYRQAAGRGLQLLFYSVGIGQISSEVPQNLSASRPQDRQFILSSKKLLLSDSGFYLCAWSVTRGDTEAFFGQGTRLTVV.

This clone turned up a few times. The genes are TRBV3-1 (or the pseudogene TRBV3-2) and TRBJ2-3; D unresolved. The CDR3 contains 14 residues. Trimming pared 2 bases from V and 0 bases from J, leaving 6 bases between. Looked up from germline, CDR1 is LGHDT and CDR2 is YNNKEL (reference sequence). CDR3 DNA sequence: TGTGCCAGCAGCCAACAGCCTAGCACAGATACGCAGTATTTT. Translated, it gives CASSQQPSTDTQYF.